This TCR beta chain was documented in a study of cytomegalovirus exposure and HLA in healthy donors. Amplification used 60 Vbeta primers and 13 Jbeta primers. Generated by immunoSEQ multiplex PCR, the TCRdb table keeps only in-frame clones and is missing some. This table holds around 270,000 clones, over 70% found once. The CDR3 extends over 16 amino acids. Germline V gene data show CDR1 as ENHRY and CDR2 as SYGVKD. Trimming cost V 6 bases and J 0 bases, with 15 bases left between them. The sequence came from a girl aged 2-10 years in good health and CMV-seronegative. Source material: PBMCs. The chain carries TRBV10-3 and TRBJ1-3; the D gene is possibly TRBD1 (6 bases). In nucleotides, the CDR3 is TGTGCCATCAGGGGACAAGGGAACAGCTCTGGAAACACCATATATTTT. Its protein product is CAIRGQGNSSGNTIYF.